This entry describes one T cell receptor beta chain. Assay used: immunoSEQ multiplex PCR; TCRdb lists only in-frame clones, some missing. The sample gives 170,000 or so clones, around 95% of which show up once; roughly 8.4% is in the top ten. This sample is part of a study of control samples from healthy donors and cancer patients. CDR1 MNHEY and CDR2 SVGEGT come from the germline V gene. The CDR3 length is 15 residues. V shed 5 bases and J 7 bases; nucleotides not matched to a gene: 7. This clonotype originated in a woman aged 40 to 50 in good health. The sequenced material came from blood. The genes are TRBV6-2 or TRBV6-3 and TRBJ2-1; 11 bases map to TRBD2. The CDR3 coding sequence is TGTGCCAGCAGTCCACTAGCGGGAGTCGTGAATGAGCAGTTCTTC. It is translated as CASSPLAGVVNEQFF.